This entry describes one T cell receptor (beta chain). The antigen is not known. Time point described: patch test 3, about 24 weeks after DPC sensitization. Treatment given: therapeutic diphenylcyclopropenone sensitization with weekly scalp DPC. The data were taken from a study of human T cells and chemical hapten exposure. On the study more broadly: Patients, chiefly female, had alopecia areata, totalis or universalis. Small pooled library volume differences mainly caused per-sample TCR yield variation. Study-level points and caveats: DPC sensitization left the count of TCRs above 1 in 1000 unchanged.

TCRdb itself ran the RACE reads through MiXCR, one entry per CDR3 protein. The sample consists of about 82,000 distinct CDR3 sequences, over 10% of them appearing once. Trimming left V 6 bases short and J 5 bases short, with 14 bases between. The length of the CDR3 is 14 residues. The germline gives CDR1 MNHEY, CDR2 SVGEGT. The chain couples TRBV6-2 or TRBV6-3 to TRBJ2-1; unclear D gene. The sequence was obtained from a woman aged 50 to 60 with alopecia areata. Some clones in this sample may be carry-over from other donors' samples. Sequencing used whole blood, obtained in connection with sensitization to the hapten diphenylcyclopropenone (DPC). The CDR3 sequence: CASSSAGYNNEQFF. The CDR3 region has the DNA TGTGCCAGCAGCTCCGCCGGCTATAACAATGAGCAGTTCTTC.